A selection of T cell receptor beta chains follows, all from one sample in a study of cytomegalovirus exposure and HLA in healthy donors. The method was immunoSEQ multiplex PCR; TCRdb's version includes in-frame clones alone and lacks a portion of them. This listing includes 200,000 to 250,000 clones. Sequencing was done on a sample of PBMCs. Receptors were obtained from a woman aged 25 to 39 in good health and CMV-seropositive. Both conserved end residues are part of each CDR3. The D gene is left open where the match is weak.

V,J,D,CDR3,DNA
TRBV21-1,TRBJ2-5,NA,CASSKGSLVKETQYF,TGTGCCAGCAGCAAAGGATCGCTAGTGAAAGAGACCCAGTACTTC
TRBV29-1,TRBJ2-2,NA,CSFRQAGGELFF,TGCAGCTTTAGACAGGCGGGCGGGGAGCTGTTTTTT
TRBV7-2,TRBJ2-2,TRBD2,CASSAPPRLAGERELFF,TGTGCCAGCAGCGCTCCTCCTAGACTAGCGGGAGAACGGGAGCTGTTTTTT
TRBV6-1,TRBJ2-5,NA,CASSGGIAGQQETQYF,TGTGCCAGCAGTGGGGGAATTGCGGGGCAACAAGAGACCCAGTACTTC
TRBV28,TRBJ1-5,NA,CASSFFSRGGNQPQHF,TGTGCCAGCAGTTTTTTTAGTCGGGGTGGGAATCAGCCCCAGCATTTT
TRBV6-1,TRBJ1-1,NA,CASGRGGMNTEAFF,TGTGCCAGCGGGAGGGGGGGAATGAACACTGAAGCTTTCTTT
TRBV4-3,TRBJ2-6,NA,CASSQDLSTGANVLTF,TGCGCCAGCAGCCAAGATCTGTCTACTGGGGCCAACGTCCTGACTTTC
TRBV6-5,TRBJ2-7,NA,CASSYSGAGYEQYF,TGTGCCAGCAGTTACTCGGGGGCAGGCTACGAGCAGTACTTC
TRBV6-1,TRBJ2-7,TRBD1,CASSEGAGGPYEQYF,TGTGCCAGCAGTGAAGGGGCAGGGGGCCCCTACGAGCAGTACTTC
TRBV15,TRBJ2-7,TRBD1,CATSRETGQTSYEQYF,TGTGCCACCAGCAGAGAGACAGGGCAAACATCCTACGAGCAGTACTTC
TRBV11-2,TRBJ2-3,NA,CASSLTDTQYF,TGTGCCAGCAGCCTCACAGATACGCAGTATTTT